This T cell receptor (beta chain) appears in the sequencing data of a study of response to subunit inactivated influenza vaccine. Each CDR3 protein is one row after TCRdb ran MiXCR on the RT-PCR reads. The sample contains over 400,000 distinct CDR3 sequences, 11% of which appear only once. Sequenced here: PBMCs from blood, sampled more than 35 days after vaccination. This TCR derives from a man aged 45-65 years who received an inactivated influenza vaccine.

The CDR3 DNA reads as TGTGCCAGCAGTTACTTCGGACTAGCGGGAGGGACGAACACAGATACGCAGTATTTT. Translation: CASSYFGLAGGTNTDTQYF. The genes are TRBV6-5 and TRBJ2-3, with 15 bases that match TRBD2. The germline V gene has CDR1 MNHEY and CDR2 SVGAGI. The CDR3 has 19 residues. J lost 2 bases, V lost 1 base, and 7 bases had no gene match.